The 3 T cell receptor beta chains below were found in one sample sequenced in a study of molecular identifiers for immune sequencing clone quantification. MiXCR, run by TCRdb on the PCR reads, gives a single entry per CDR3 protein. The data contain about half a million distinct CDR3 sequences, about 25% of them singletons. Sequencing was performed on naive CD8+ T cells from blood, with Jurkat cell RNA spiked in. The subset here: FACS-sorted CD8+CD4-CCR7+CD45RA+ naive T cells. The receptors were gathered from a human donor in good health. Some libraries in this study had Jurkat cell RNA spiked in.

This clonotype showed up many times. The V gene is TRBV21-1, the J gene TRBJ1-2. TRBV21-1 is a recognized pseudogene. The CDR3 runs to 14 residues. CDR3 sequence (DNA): TGTGCCAGCAGCAAAGGGTATTTAGACTATGGCTACACCTTC. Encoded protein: CASSKGYLDYGYTF.

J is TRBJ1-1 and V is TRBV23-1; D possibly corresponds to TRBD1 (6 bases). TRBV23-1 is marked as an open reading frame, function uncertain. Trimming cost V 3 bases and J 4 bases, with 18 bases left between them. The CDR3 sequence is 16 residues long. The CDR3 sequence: CASSHPPPGGGTEAFF. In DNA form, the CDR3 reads TGCGCCAGCAGTCACCCGCCCCCGGGGGGCGGCACTGAAGCTTTCTTT.

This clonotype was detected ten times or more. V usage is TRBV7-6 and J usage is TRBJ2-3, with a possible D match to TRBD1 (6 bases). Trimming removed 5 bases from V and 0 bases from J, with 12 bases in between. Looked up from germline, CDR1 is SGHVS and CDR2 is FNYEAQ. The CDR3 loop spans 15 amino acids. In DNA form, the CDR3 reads TGTGCCAGCAGCATCCAGGGGATGAGCACAGATACGCAGTATTTT. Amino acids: CASSIQGMSTDTQYF.